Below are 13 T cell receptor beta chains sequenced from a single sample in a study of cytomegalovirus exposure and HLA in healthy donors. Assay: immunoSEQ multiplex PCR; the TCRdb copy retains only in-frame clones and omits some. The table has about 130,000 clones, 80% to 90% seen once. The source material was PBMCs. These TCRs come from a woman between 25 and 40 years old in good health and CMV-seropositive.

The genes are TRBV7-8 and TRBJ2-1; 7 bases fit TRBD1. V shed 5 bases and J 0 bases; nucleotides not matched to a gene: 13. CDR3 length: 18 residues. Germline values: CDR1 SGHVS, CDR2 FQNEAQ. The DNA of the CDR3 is TGTGCCAGCAGCAGAGCGAGGACAGGTAGAAGCTCCTACAATGAGCAGTTCTTC. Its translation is CASSRARTGRSSYNEQFF.

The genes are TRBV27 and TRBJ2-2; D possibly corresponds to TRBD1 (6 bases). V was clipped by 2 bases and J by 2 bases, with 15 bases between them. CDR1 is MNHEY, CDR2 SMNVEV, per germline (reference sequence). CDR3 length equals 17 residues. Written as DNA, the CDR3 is TGTGCCAGCAGTTTACCCGGGACAAACTATAACACCGGGGAGCTGTTTTTT. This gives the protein CASSLPGTNYNTGELFF.

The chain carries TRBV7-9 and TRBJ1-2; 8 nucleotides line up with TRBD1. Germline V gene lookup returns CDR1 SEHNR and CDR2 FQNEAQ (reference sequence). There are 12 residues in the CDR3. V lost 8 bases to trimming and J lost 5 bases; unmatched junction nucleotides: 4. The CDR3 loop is CASGQGTYGYTF. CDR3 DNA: TGTGCCAGCGGACAGGGAACTTATGGCTACACCTTC.

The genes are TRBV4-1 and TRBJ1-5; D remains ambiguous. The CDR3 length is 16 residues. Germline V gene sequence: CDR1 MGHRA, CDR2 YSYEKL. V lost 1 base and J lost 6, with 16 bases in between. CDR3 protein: CASSQVSTDGSQPQHF. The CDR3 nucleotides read TGCGCCAGCAGCCAAGTCTCTACCGACGGGAGTCAGCCCCAGCATTTT.

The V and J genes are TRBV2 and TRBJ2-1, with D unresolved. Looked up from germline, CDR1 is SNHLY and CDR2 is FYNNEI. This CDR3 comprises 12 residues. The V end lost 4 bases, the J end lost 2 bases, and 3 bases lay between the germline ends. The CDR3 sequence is CASSATYNEQFF. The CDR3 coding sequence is TGTGCCAGCAGTGCAACCTACAATGAGCAGTTCTTC.

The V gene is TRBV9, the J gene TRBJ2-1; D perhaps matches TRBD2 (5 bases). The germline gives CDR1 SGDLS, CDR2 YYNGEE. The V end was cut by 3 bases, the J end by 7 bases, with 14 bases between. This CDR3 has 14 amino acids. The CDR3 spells CASSETGSVNEQFF. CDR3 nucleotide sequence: TGTGCCAGCAGCGAGACGGGGAGCGTGAATGAGCAGTTCTTC.

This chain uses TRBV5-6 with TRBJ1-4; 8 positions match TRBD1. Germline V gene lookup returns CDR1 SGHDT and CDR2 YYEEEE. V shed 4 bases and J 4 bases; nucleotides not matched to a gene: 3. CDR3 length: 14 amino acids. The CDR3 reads CASSRDRNNEKLFF. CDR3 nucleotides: TGTGCCAGCAGCCGGGACAGGAATAATGAAAAACTGTTTTTT.

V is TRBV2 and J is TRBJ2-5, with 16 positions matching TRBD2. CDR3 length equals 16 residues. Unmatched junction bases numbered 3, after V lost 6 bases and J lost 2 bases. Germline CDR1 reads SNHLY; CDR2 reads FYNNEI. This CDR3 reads CASRGGLAGGQETQYF. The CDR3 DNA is TGTGCCAGCAGAGGGGGACTAGCGGGAGGGCAAGAGACCCAGTACTTC.

CDR3 nucleotides: TGTGCCAGCAGCTTCTCTAGTGCTACTAGCACAGATACGCAGTATTTT. It codes for CASSFSSATSTDTQYF. This chain links TRBV7-6 with TRBJ2-3; D gene ambiguous. This CDR3 spans 16 amino acids. Germline values: CDR1 SGHVS, CDR2 FNYEAQ. V was shortened by 3 bases and J by 0 bases, with 13 bases between the two germline ends.

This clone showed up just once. The CDR3 is CASSSPRGGPQPQHF. CDR3 in DNA: TGTGCCAGCAGTTCTCCCAGAGGGGGCCCTCAGCCCCAGCATTTT. The chain recombines TRBV27 with TRBJ1-5; 7 bases are shared with TRBD1. CDR1 and CDR2 (germline): MNHEY, SMNVEV (reference sequence). The CDR3 totals 15 residues. Trimming at V came to 4 bases and at J to 6 bases, leaving 9 bases not matched to a gene.

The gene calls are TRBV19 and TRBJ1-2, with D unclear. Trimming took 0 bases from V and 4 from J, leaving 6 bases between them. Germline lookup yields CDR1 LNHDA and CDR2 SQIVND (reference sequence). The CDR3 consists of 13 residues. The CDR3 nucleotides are TGTGCCAGTAGTATAGACTTATTCTATGGCTACACCTTC. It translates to CASSIDLFYGYTF.

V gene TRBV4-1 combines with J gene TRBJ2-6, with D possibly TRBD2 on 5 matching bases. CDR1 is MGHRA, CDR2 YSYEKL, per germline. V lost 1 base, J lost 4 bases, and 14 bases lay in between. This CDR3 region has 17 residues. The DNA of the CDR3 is TGCGCCAGCAGCCAAGGACCTAGGAGGCCCGGGGCCAACGTCCTGACTTTC. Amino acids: CASSQGPRRPGANVLTF.

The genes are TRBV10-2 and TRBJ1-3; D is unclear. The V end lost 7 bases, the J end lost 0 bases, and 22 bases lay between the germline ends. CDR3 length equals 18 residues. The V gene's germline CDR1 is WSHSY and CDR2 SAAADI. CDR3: CASNQRFHTLSSGNTIYF. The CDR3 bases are TGCGCCAGCAACCAGCGGTTCCACACTTTAAGCTCTGGAAACACCATATATTTT.